This T cell receptor (beta chain) derives from a study of blood T cell repertoires in COVID-19. On the study more broadly: COVID-19 samples, acute and convalescent, were from the United States, Italy and Spain. PBMCs, B-cell-depleted T cells, or T cells provided the cDNA or gDNA that made up the material.

Original handling: Using reference gene primer amplification, nucleated cell counts were estimated. Repertoires were generated with immunoSEQ multiplex PCR, while TCRdb's copy carries only in-frame clones and drops some. The V and J calls and clone size are taken from that table; D and trimming were inferred from the DNA. The sample lists about 75,000 clones; approximately 86% were seen once. This clone was seen just once. One Seattle source followed patients from active infection through their disease course. The V segment lost 4 bases and the J segment 2 bases; nucleotides outside the gene matches: 8. The CDR3 consists of 16 residues. Germline lookup yields CDR1 SGHRS and CDR2 YFSETQ.

Sequencing input: peripheral blood. The rearrangement joins TRBV5-1 to TRBJ2-2; TRBD2 matches at 7 bases. This TCR was recovered from an elderly man with COVID-19, enrolled during active disease. In DNA form, the CDR3 reads TGCGCCAGCAGCCTAGCTAGCGGCATAAACACCGGGGAGCTGTTTTTT. It specifies CASSLASGINTGELFF. Full variable domain (rest looked up from reference TRBV5-1 and TRBJ2-2): KAGVTQTPRYLIKTRGQQVTLSCSPISGHRSVSWYQQTPGQGLQFLFEYFSETQRNKGNFPGRFSGRQFSNSRSEMNVSTLELGDSALYLCASSLASGINTGELFFGEGSRLTVL.